Listed below are T cell receptor beta chains from one sample, sequenced in a study of graft-versus-host responses after intestinal transplantation. Measured with immunoSEQ multiplex PCR; TCRdb has only the in-frame clones, and not every one. The sample lists about 25,000 clones; roughly 94% were seen once. The sequencing used PBMCs, collected 156 days after intestinal transplant. The receptors were gathered from a human patient who received an intestinal transplant, so some T cells may come from the graft donor. Each CDR3 is given with its conserved first and last residue. The D gene is left open where the match is weak. Only some rows state a clone size, as once, few, many or a class for expanded clones.

j_call | clone_size | d_call | cdr3_length | v_call | cdr3_aa | cdr3_nt
TRBJ2-7 | - | - | 13 | TRBV4-1 | CASSPRRGDEQYF | TGCGCCAGCAGCCCGCGGAGGGGGGACGAGCAGTACTTC
TRBJ1-5 | - | TRBD1 | 17 | TRBV19 | CASSTNRQGWGNQPQHF | TGTGCCAGTAGTACCAATCGACAGGGATGGGGCAATCAGCCCCAGCATTTT
TRBJ1-4 | - | - | 13 | TRBV2 | CASSDVGNEKLFF | TGTGCCAGCAGTGATGTCGGTAATGAAAAACTGTTTTTT
TRBJ2-7 | - | - | 15 | TRBV5-8 | CASSLEPGLWNEQYF | TGTGCCAGCAGCTTGGAACCGGGACTCTGGAACGAGCAGTACTTC
TRBJ2-7 | - | - | 14 | TRBV29-1 | CSVGGTPSSYEQYF | TGCAGCGTTGGGGGGACGCCTAGCTCCTACGAGCAGTACTTC
TRBJ2-7 | - | - | 13 | TRBV7-3 | CASSLMPRYEQYF | TGTGCCAGCAGCTTAATGCCTAGATACGAGCAGTACTTC
TRBJ1-2 | - | - | 13 | TRBV9 | CASSPRSEYGYTF | TGTGCCAGCAGCCCCCGGTCAGAGTATGGCTACACCTTC
TRBJ2-1 | once | - | 11 | TRBV9 | CASSVGDQQFF | TGTGCCAGCAGCGTGGGTGATCAGCAGTTCTTC
TRBJ2-7 | - | - | 13 | TRBV10-3 | CAISGQLSYEQYF | TGTGCCATCTCAGGACAGCTGAGCTACGAGCAGTACTTC
TRBJ2-1 | - | - | 15 | TRBV19 | CASSIGSATYNEQFF | TGTGCCAGTAGTATAGGCTCCGCCACCTACAATGAGCAGTTCTTC
TRBJ2-7 | - | - | 15 | TRBV5-5 | CASSLDPTSSYEQYF | TGTGCCAGCAGCTTGGACCCGACGAGCTCCTACGAGCAGTACTTC
TRBJ2-1 | - | - | 15 | TRBV19 | CASSMRGSSYNEQFF | TGTGCCAGTAGTATGAGGGGGAGCTCCTACAATGAGCAGTTCTTC